This T cell receptor (beta chain) was captured by sequencing in a study of persistence of HIV-infected CD4 T cells. The CDR3 has 13 amino acids. The V and J ends lost 5 bases and 1 base respectively, with 8 bases between them. From germline, CDR1 is SGHTA and CDR2 FQGTGA. The immunoSEQ assay was version 4, run in survey mode. Template was genomic DNA at around 9.7 ng/uL, with up to roughly 1 ug used per sample. The table came from immunoSEQ multiplex PCR; TCRdb's copy has only in-frame clones and leaves some out. This sample yields approximately 32,000 clones, of which 82% are seen a single time; over 15% belongs to the top ten. Overlapping HIV-1 Gag 15-mer peptides at roughly 1 ug per peptide per mL were used. CD40L/CD69 double-negative CD45RO-high memory CD4+ T cells were collected. As to this clone: Its specificity is unknown.

Sequencing used CD4+ T cells sorted from PBMCs after roughly 18-hour stimulation, obtained from a patient who received antiretroviral therapy. This chain joins TRBV7-3 and TRBJ1-1, with D perhaps matching TRBD1 (5 bases). The clonotype was recovered from an adult woman with HIV who was CMV-seropositive. The CDR3 DNA sequence: TGTGCCAGCAGCAGGGGCCCGAACACTGAAGCTTTCTTT. Its translation: CASSRGPNTEAFF.